Presented here are 23 T cell receptor beta chains from one specimen sequenced in a study of cytomegalovirus exposure and HLA in healthy donors. TCRdb keeps only in-frame clones here, not all; method: immunoSEQ multiplex PCR. The data contain about 110,000 clones, 86% of them singletons. Sample: PBMCs. These receptors all come from a woman aged 18-29 years in good health and CMV-seropositive.

The chain carries TRBV6-5 and TRBJ2-3; TRBD1 is a possible D gene (7 bases). CDR3 size: 14 residues. Germline CDR1 MNHEY, CDR2 SVGAGI. The V gene lost 7 bases and the J gene lost 3 bases, with 14 bases spanning the gap. This chain's CDR3 is CASITGDSTDTQYF. As DNA, the CDR3 is TGTGCCAGCATCACAGGGGACTCAACAGATACGCAGTATTTT.

The CDR3 nucleotides read TGCGCCAGCAGCCCAGACGGCGCGGGGACTGAAGCTTTCTTT. Its protein product is CASSPDGAGTEAFF. The V call is TRBV5-1, the J call TRBJ1-1, with no clear D. The germline V gene encodes CDR1 SGHRS and CDR2 YFSETQ. V lost 4 bases and J 5 bases, leaving 15 bases between the germline ends. The CDR3 is made up of 14 amino acids.

The rearrangement links TRBV5-6 to TRBJ1-5; 9 bases align to TRBD1. J gave up 2 bases and V 4 bases, and 4 bases lay outside the gene matches. CDR1 is SGHDT and CDR2 is YYEEEE in the germline V gene. This CDR3 has 15 residues. The CDR3 bases are TGTGCCAGCAGCCCGGACAGGGGTGGCAATCAGCCCCAGCATTTT. Translated, it gives CASSPDRGGNQPQHF.

This sequence joins TRBV7-9 and TRBJ2-1; D possibly corresponds to TRBD1 (5 bases). The V gene's germline CDR1 is SEHNR and CDR2 FQNEAQ (reference sequence). The CDR3 runs to 14 residues. The germline V and J ends were trimmed by 6 bases and 10 bases, with 19 bases remaining between them. CDR3 region: CASSPPGISKEQFF. The CDR3 DNA is TGTGCCAGCAGTCCCCCAGGGATTTCCAAGGAGCAGTTCTTC.

The chain uses TRBV14 and TRBJ2-7; D might be TRBD2 (6 bases). The CDR3 covers 12 residues. Between the trimmed V and J ends, which lost 0 bases and 11 bases, there was a span of 11 bases. CDR1 SGHDN and CDR2 FVKESK come from the germline V gene. The CDR3 bases are TGTGCCAGCAGCCAAGATACGGGGGTGGAGTACTTC. Translation gives CASSQDTGVEYF.

The rearrangement joins TRBV20-1 to TRBJ1-2; no clear D gene. The CDR3 contains 11 residues. The germline V gene has CDR1 DFQATT and CDR2 SNEGSKA (reference sequence). Trimming took 5 bases from V and 7 from J, leaving 11 bases between them. CDR3 amino acids: CSAGTSGGYTF. In DNA form, the CDR3 reads TGCAGTGCTGGCACGTCAGGTGGCTACACCTTC.

The gene calls are TRBV7-9 and TRBJ2-7, with D perhaps matching TRBD1 (5 bases). Trimming took off 4 bases at V and 2 bases at J, with 12 bases between the two ends. CDR3 length equals 14 residues. The V gene's germline CDR1 is SEHNR and CDR2 FQNEAQ (reference sequence). The CDR3 DNA is TGTGCCAGCAGCTGGGATAAGACAGCCTACGAGCAGTACTTC. As protein: CASSWDKTAYEQYF.

This chain links TRBV18 with TRBJ1-2; 9 positions match TRBD1. CDR1 is KGHSH and CDR2 is LQKENI in the germline V gene. The ends lost 4 bases at V and 8 bases at J; junction bases unmatched: 11. There are 15 residues in the CDR3. The CDR3 bases are TGTGCCAGCTCACAAAAACAGGGGGCTACCTACGGCTACACCTTC. Protein product: CASSQKQGATYGYTF.

The rearrangement links TRBV5-4 to TRBJ2-7; 12 bases are a match to TRBD1. The CDR3 spans 14 residues. Germline CDR1 and CDR2: SGHNT and YYREEE (reference sequence). V trimming: 4 bases; J trimming: 3 bases; junction bases outside the gene matches: 2. CDR3 nucleotide sequence: TGTGCCAGCAGCAGGGACAGGGGGCTCTACGAGCAGTACTTC. This translates into CASSRDRGLYEQYF.

The chain links TRBV7-8 to TRBJ2-7, with 8 bases aligning to TRBD1. With 6 bases clipped from V and 6 bases from J, the junction kept 7 bases outside the gene matches. CDR1 is SGHVS and CDR2 is FQNEAQ in the germline V gene. This CDR3 contains 13 residues. CDR3 coding DNA: TGTGCCAGCAGTCCAGGGGGCTGGGGCGAGCAGTACTTC. As protein: CASSPGGWGEQYF.

The rearrangement uses TRBV6-5 and TRBJ1-2; D gene uncertain. This CDR3 region has 12 residues. Germline V gene lookup returns CDR1 MNHEY and CDR2 SVGAGI. Trimming pared 3 bases from V and 4 bases from J, leaving 6 bases between. The CDR3 nucleotides read TGTGCCAGCAGTTATTCCGGCTATGGCTACACCTTC. Its translation is CASSYSGYGYTF.

The chain has TRBV27 and TRBJ1-2; 9 bases agree with TRBD1. Trimming took 4 bases from V and 3 from J; bases not matched to a gene: 9. This CDR3 has 16 amino acids. Germline CDR1 and CDR2: MNHEY and SMNVEV (reference sequence). CDR3 sequence reads: CASSSQGAPRDYGYTF. CDR3 nucleotide sequence: TGTGCCAGCAGTTCACAGGGGGCCCCCCGAGACTATGGCTACACCTTC.

A note on this clone: This may come from a read error, since a much larger clone is one base off. This chain links TRBV6-5 with TRBJ2-1; 11 positions agree with TRBD2. Germline CDR1 reads MNHEY; CDR2 reads SVGAGI. The CDR3 has 15 amino acids. The trim removed 0 bases at V and 6 bases at J, leaving 1 base unmatched. CDR3 loop: CASSYSSGGANEQFF. DNA for the CDR3: TGTGCCAGCAGTTACTCTAGCGGGGGGGCCAATGAGCAGTTCTTC.

The V and J genes are TRBV4-1 and TRBJ2-7; TRBD1 might be the D (7 bases). CDR3 length equals 15 residues. Trimming removed 3 bases at V and 3 bases at J, with 15 bases between. CDR1 and CDR2 (germline): MGHRA, YSYEKL. The CDR3 DNA reads TGCGCCAGCAGCCAGGGACTCAGGGGGGACTACGAGCAGTACTTC. Protein: CASSQGLRGDYEQYF.

The chain has TRBV6-4 and TRBJ2-7, with TRBD2 matching 9 bases. This CDR3 comprises 15 residues. Germline loops: CDR1 MRHNA, CDR2 SNTAGT. The junction had 0 bases not matched to a gene; V was cut back by 0 bases and J by 0 bases. The CDR3, as DNA: TGTGCCAGCAGTGACTCGACTAGCGGCTCCTACGAGCAGTACTTC. Translated: CASSDSTSGSYEQYF.

The chain joins TRBV19 to TRBJ2-2, with D possibly being TRBD1 (6 bases). Per the germline V gene, CDR1 is LNHDA and CDR2 is SQIVND (reference sequence). The CDR3 is made up of 16 amino acids. Trimming shortened V by 5 bases and J by 0 bases, and 13 bases separated the two germline ends. In DNA form, the CDR3 reads TGTGCCAGTAGTTCGTCCGGACAGACGAACACCGGGGAGCTGTTTTTT. This translates into CASSSSGQTNTGELFF.

CDR3 nucleotide sequence: TGTGCCAGCAGGGTGATGACAGGGGCTTTCTACAATGAGCAGTTCTTC. Its translation: CASRVMTGAFYNEQFF. This chain links TRBV6-6 with TRBJ2-1; 8 bases map to TRBD1. V lost 6 bases, J lost 3 bases, and 10 bases stayed unmatched. Germline CDR1 MNHNY, CDR2 SVGAGI (reference sequence). The CDR3 spans 16 residues.

This chain connects TRBV10-3 to TRBJ1-6; 8 bases map to TRBD1. Germline values: CDR1 ENHRY, CDR2 SYGVKD. The CDR3 runs 15 residues. Trimming removed 4 bases from V and 9 bases from J; junction bases left unmatched: 8. In DNA, the CDR3 is TGTGCCATCAGTGGAGGACAGGGCCTTGGTTCACCCCTCCACTTT. It translates to CAISGGQGLGSPLHF.

This sequence joins TRBV29-1 and TRBJ1-1; possibly TRBD1 for D (6 bases). CDR1 SQVTM and CDR2 ANQGSEA come from the germline V gene. V was shortened by 6 bases and J by 4 bases, with 18 bases between the two germline ends. This CDR3 comprises 14 residues. CDR3 protein: CSVDLTGLGTEAFF. The DNA of the CDR3 is TGCAGCGTAGACCTTACAGGGCTGGGCACTGAAGCTTTCTTT.

The V and J genes are TRBV28 and TRBJ1-3, with D unclear. Trimming pared 5 bases from V and 0 bases from J, leaving 8 bases between. Germline CDR1 and CDR2: MDHEN and SYDVKM. The CDR3 is made up of 14 amino acids. For the CDR3, the DNA is TGTGCCAGCAGTCTCACAATCTCTGGAAACACCATATATTTT. This sequence encodes CASSLTISGNTIYF.

This chain uses TRBV29-1 with TRBJ1-2, with 7 nucleotides matching TRBD1. Looked up from germline, CDR1 is SQVTM and CDR2 is ANQGSEA. The CDR3 is made up of 13 amino acids. V was clipped by 3 bases and J by 1 base; unmatched bases: 2. Here the CDR3 reads CSVDRGDNYGYTF. For the CDR3, the DNA is TGCAGCGTTGACAGGGGGGATAACTATGGCTACACCTTC. Based on the CDR3 plus reference TRBV29-1 and TRBJ1-2, the full variable domain is SAVISQKPSRDICQRGTSLTIQCQVDSQVTMMFWYRQQPGQSLTLIATANQGSEATYESGFVIDKFPISRPNLTFSTLTVSNMSPEDSSIYLCSVDRGDNYGYTFGSGTRLTVV.

The chain couples TRBV19 to TRBJ2-1, with TRBD1 as a possible D gene (6 bases). CDR3 length: 14 amino acids. The V end lost 1 base, the J end lost 7 bases, and 11 bases lay between the germline ends. Per the germline V gene, CDR1 is LNHDA and CDR2 is SQIVND (reference sequence). CDR3 in DNA: TGTGCCAGTAGTATAGTGTTAGGGGGTAATGAGCAGTTCTTC. As protein: CASSIVLGGNEQFF.

This chain connects TRBV10-3 to TRBJ1-2; 11 bases agree with TRBD1. J was trimmed by 7 bases and V by 5 bases; bases with no gene match: 6. CDR1 and CDR2 (germline): ENHRY, SYGVKD. CDR3 size: 14 residues. CDR3 DNA sequence: TGTGCCATCAGTTCCGGACAGGGGGCATTTGGCTACACCTTC. Encoded protein: CAISSGQGAFGYTF.